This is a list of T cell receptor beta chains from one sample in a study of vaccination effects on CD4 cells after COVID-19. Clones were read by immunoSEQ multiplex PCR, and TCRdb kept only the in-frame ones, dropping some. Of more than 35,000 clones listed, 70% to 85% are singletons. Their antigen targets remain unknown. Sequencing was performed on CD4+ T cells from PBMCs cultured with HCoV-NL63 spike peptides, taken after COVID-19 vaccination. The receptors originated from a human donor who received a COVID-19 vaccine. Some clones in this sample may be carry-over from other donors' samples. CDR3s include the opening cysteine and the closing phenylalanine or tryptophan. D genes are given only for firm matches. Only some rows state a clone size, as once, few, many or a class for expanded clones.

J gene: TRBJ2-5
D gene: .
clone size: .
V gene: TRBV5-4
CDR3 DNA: TGTGCCAGCAGCTTGGGACAGTACCAAGAGACCCAGTACTTC
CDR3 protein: CASSLGQYQETQYF

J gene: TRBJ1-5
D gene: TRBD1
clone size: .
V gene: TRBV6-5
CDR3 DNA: TGTGGAGCCAAGGACAGGTTTTTGGGCAATCAGCCCCAGCATTTT
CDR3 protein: CGAKDRFLGNQPQHF

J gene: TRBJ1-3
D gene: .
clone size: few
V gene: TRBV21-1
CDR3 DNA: TGTGCCAACCTACAGGGGGCTTGTGGAAACACCATATATTTT
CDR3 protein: CANLQGACGNTIYF

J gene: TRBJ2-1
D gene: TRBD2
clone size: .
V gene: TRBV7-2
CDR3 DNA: TGTGCCAGCAGCTTACGAGCTAGCGGGCTGGGTAATGAGCAGTTCTTC
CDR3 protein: CASSLRASGLGNEQFF

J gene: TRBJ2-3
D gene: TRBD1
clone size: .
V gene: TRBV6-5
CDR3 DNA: TGTGCCAGCCAGGACAGGTTGTTTGATACGCAGTATTTT
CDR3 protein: CASQDRLFDTQYF

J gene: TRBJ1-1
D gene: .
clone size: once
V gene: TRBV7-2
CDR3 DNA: TGTGCCAGCAGCTTACTAATGGGGAACACTGAAGCTTTCTTT
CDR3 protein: CASSLLMGNTEAFF

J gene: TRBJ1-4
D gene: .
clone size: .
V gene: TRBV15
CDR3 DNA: TGTGCCACCAGCAGAGATTACGGATCAACTAATGAAAAACTGTTTTTT
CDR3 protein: CATSRDYGSTNEKLFF

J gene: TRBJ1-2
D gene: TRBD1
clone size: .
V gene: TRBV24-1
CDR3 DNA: TGTGCCACCAGTGAGGGACAGGGGTATGGCTACACCTTC
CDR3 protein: CATSEGQGYGYTF

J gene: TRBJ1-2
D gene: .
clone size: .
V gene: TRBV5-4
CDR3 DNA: TGTGCCAGCAGCTTGGAGAACTCCGACTATGGCTACACCTTC
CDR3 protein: CASSLENSDYGYTF

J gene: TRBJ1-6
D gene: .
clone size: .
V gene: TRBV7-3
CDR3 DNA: TGTGCCAGCAGCTTAAGGGCGGGCAATTCACCCCTCCACTTT
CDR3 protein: CASSLRAGNSPLHF

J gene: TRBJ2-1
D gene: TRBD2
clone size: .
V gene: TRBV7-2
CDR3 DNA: TGTGCCAGCAGCTTAGTGGGGACTAGCGGGGGAGTCGAGCAGTTCTTC
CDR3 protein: CASSLVGTSGGVEQFF

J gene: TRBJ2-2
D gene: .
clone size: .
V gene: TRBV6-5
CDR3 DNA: TGTGCCAGCAGTCGCCAAACCTTGAACACCGGGGAGCTGTTTTTT
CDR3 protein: CASSRQTLNTGELFF

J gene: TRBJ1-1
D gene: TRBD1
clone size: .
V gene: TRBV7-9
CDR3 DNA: TGTGCCAGCAGCTTAATAGGGACAGGGGCGGGCACTGAAGCTTTCTTT
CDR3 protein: CASSLIGTGAGTEAFF

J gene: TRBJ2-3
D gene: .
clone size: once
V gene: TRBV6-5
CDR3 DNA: TGTGCCAGCAAACAAAGGGGCCATGACGGGGATACGCAGTATTTT
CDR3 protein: CASKQRGHDGDTQYF

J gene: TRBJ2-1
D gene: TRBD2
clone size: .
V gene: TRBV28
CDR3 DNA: TGTGCCAGCAGTTTATTCAGCGGGGGGGCCTACAATGAGCAGTTCTTC
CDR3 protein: CASSLFSGGAYNEQFF

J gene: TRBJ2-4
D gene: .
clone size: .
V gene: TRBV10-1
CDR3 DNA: TGCGCCAGCAGAGACGGGCCATCCAAAAACATTCAGTACTTC
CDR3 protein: CASRDGPSKNIQYF

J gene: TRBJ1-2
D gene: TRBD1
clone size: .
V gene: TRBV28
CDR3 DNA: TGTGCCAGCAGTCGTCAGGGGGCCGGCTATGGCTACACCTTC
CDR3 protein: CASSRQGAGYGYTF

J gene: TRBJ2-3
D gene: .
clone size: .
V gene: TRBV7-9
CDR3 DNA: TGTGCCAGCAGCTACACAGTGGGTGGTTTAGGGACAGATACGCAGTATTTT
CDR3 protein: CASSYTVGGLGTDTQYF

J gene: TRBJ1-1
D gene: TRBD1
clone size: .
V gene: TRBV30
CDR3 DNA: TGTGCCTGGAGTCCTAAAATAGGGCCAGGGGGAGGTAGGGCTTTCTTT
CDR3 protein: CAWSPKIGPGGGRAFF

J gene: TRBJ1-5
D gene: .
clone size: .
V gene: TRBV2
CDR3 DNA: TGTGCCAGCAGCCGCCGGGAGGGGACCGAGCCCCAGCATTTT
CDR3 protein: CASSRREGTEPQHF

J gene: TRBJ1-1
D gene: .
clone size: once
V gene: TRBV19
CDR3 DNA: TGTGCCAGTAGTATAGGACATTATCTGAACACTGAAGCTTTCTTT
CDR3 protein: CASSIGHYLNTEAFF

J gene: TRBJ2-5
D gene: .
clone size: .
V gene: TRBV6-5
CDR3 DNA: TGTGCCAGTGGGGGCGGGGTGAAAGAGACCCAGTACTTC
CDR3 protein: CASGGGVKETQYF

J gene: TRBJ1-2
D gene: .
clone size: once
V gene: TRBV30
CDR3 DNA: TGTGCCTGGAGTGTAACTCTACAGGGATTTTCTCAGGGCTACACCTTC
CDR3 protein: CAWSVTLQGFSQGYTF

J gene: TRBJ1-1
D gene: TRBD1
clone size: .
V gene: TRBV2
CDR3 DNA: TGTGCCAGCAGGCGCGGACAGGGGGCTGAAGCTTTCTTT
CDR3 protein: CASRRGQGAEAFF

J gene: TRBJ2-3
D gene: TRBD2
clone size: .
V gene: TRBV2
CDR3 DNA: TGTGCCAGCAGTAAGAACGGAGCGGGAGTCCGCACAGATACGCAGTATTTT
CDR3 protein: CASSKNGAGVRTDTQYF

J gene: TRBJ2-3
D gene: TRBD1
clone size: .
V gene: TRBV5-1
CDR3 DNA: TGCGCCAGCAGCCAGGACAGGGCAGATACGCAGTATTTT
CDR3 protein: CASSQDRADTQYF

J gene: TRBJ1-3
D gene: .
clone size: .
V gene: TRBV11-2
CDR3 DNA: TGTGCCAGCAGCCACGGAAACACCATATATTTT
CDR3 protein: CASSHGNTIYF